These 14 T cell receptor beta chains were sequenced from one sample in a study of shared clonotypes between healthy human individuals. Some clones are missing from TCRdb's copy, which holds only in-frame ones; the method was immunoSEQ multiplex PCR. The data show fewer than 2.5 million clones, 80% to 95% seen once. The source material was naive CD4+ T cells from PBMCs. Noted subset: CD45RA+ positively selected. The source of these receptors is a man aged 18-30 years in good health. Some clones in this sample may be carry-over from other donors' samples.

The CDR3 sequence: CASAGRYGSGKQYF. Here the CDR3 DNA reads TGTGCCAGCGCGGGCCGGTACGGGTCAGGAAAGCAGTACTTC. The V call is TRBV5-6, the J call TRBJ2-7, with a possible D match to TRBD2 (5 bases). CDR1 SGHDT and CDR2 YYEEEE come from the germline V gene. The CDR3 spans 14 residues. Trimming removed 7 bases from V and 8 bases from J, with 22 bases in between.

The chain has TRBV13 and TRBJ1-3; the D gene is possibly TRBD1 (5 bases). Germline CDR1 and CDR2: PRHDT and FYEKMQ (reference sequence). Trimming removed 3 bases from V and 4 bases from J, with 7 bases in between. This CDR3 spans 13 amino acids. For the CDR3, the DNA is TGTGCCAGCAGCTTGGAGGGGGGAAACACCATATATTTT. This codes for CASSLEGGNTIYF. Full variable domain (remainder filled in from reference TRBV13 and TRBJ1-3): AAGVIQSPRHLIKEKRETATLKCYPIPRHDTVYWYQQGPGQDPQFLISFYEKMQSDKGSIPDRFSAQQFSDYHSELNMSSLELGDSALYFCASSLEGGNTIYFGEGSWLTVV.

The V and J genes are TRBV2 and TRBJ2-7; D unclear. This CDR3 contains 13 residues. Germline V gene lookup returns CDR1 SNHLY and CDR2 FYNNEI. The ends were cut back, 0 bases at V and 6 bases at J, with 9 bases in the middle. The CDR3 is CASSEASFSEQYF. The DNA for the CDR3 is TGTGCCAGCAGTGAAGCGTCATTCTCCGAGCAGTACTTC.

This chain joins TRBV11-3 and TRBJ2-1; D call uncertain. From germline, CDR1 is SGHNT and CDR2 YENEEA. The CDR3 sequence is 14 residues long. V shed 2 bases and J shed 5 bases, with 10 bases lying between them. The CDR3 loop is CASSLIPRDNEQFF. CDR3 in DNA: TGTGCCAGCAGCTTAATCCCACGGGACAATGAGCAGTTCTTC.

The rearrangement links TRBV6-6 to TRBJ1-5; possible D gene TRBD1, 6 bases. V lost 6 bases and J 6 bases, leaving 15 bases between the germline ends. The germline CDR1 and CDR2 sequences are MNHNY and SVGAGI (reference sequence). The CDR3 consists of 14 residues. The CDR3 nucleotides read TGTGCCAGCAGAGGGGGGGGGATCGGTCAGCCCCAGCATTTT. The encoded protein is CASRGGGIGQPQHF.

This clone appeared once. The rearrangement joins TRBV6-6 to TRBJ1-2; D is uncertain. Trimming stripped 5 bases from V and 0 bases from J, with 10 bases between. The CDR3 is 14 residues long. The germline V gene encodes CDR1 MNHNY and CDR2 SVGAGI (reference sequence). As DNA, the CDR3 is TGTGCCAGCAGTGGGCGGCGCTCTAACTATGGCTACACCTTC. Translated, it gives CASSGRRSNYGYTF.

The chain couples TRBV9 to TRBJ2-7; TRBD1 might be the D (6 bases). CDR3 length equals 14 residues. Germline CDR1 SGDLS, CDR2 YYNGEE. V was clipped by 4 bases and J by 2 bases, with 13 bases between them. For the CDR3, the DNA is TGTGCCAGCAGCTTACAGGGTCCCCCCTACGAGCAGTACTTC. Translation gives CASSLQGPPYEQYF.

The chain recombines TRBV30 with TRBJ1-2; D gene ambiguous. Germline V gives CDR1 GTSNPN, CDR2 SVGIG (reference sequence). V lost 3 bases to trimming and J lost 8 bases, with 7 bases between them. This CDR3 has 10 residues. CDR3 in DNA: TGTGCCTGGAGCGAGACGGGCTACACCTTC. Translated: CAWSETGYTF.

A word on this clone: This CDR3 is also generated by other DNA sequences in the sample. The chain's CDR3 is CASSQGGSTDTQYF. CDR3 in DNA: TGTGCCAGCAGCCAAGGGGGGAGCACAGATACGCAGTATTTT. This rearrangement joins TRBV11-3 to TRBJ2-3; the D gene could be TRBD1 or TRBD2 (6 bases each). V lost 5 bases and J 0 bases, leaving 9 bases between the germline ends. Germline V gene data show CDR1 as SGHNT and CDR2 as YENEEA. The CDR3 extends over 14 amino acids. Full variable domain (rest looked up from reference TRBV11-3 and TRBJ2-3): EAGVVQSPRYKIIEKKQPVAFWCNPISGHNTLYWYLQNLGQGPELLIRYENEEAVDDSQLPKDRFSAERLKGVDSTLKIQPAELGDSAVYLCASSQGGSTDTQYFGPGTRLTVL.

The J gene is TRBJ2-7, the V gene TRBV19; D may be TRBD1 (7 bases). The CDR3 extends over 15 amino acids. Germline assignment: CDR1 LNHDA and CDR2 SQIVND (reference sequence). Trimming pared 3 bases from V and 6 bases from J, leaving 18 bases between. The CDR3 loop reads CASSILTGTAGEQYF. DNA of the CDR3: TGTGCCAGTAGTATCCTGACCGGGACAGCGGGCGAGCAGTACTTC.

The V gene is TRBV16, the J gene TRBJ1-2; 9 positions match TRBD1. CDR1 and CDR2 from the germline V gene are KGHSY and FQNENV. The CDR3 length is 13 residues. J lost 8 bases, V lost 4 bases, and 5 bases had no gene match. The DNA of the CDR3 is TGTGCCAGCAGCCCCGGACAGGGGTACGGCTACACCTTC. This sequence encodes CASSPGQGYGYTF.

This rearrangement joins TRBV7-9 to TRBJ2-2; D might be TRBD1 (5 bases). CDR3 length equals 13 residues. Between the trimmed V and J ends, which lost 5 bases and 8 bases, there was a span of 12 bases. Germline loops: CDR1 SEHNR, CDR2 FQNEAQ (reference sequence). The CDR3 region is CASSRLTAGELFF. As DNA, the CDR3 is TGTGCCAGCAGCCGTTTGACAGCAGGGGAGCTGTTTTTT.

The CDR3 DNA reads TGTGCCAGCAGTTTAGACCGATACACTGAAGCTTTCTTT. This codes for CASSLDRYTEAFF. The genes are TRBV2 and TRBJ1-1; no firm D call. The CDR3 runs 13 residues. Between the trimmed V and J ends, which lost 5 bases and 3 bases, there was a span of 10 bases. Germline values: CDR1 SNHLY, CDR2 FYNNEI.

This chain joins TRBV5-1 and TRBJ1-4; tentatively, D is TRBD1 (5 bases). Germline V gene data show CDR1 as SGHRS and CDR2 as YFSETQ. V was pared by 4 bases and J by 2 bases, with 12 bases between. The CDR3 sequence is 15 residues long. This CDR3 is CASSASGTTNEKLFF. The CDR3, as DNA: TGCGCCAGCAGCGCCTCCGGGACTACTAATGAAAAACTGTTTTTT.